The subject of this entry is one TCR beta chain. V shed 3 bases and J shed 3 bases, with 12 bases lying between them. CDR3 length equals 15 residues. Germline V gene data show CDR1 as LNHDA and CDR2 as SQIVND (reference sequence). Survey-level TCR beta sequencing used the immunoSEQ assay. Data came from immunoSEQ multiplex PCR; TCRdb stores just in-frame clones and leaves some out. The repertoire holds about 50,000 clones, with 85% to 95% as singletons. This receptor was obtained from a man aged 40-49 years with rheumatoid arthritis. The chain uses TRBV19 and TRBJ1-5; D not certain. Sequencing was carried out using PBMCs. CDR3 sequence reads: CASSIGRSYNQPQHF. The CDR3, as DNA: TGTGCCAGTAGTATTGGCAGGTCGTACAATCAGCCCCAGCATTTT.